The entry that follows covers one T cell receptor beta chain sequence. This sample stems from a study of Graves' ophthalmopathy and Graves' hyperthyroidism. Other autoimmune diseases, uncontrolled infections, pregnancy or lactation ruled patients out of participation. Amplification of the TCR beta CDR3 regions used RNA transcripts (as template). Second-round multiplex PCR came after first-round RT-PCR with HTBI primers. TCRdb reprocessed the multiplex PCR reads with MiXCR, giving one entry per CDR3 protein. The sample records 230,000 or so distinct CDR3 sequences, 40% to 50% being singletons. Trimming took off 2 bases at V and 7 bases at J, with 14 bases between the two ends. This CDR3 region has 13 residues. Germline-derived CDR1 and CDR2 are SQVTM and ANQGSEA.

The sample was peripheral blood. The V gene is TRBV29-1, the J gene TRBJ1-2; D gene ambiguous. This clonotype originated in an adult man with Graves' ophthalmopathy. CDR3 in amino acids: CSVENGVSIGYTF. The CDR3 DNA reads TGCAGCGTTGAAAACGGGGTATCGATTGGCTACACCTTC.